This passage covers 8 T cell receptor beta chains from one sample sequenced in a study of PD-L1 blockade in urothelial cancer. Profiled with immunoSEQ multiplex PCR; TCRdb holds only in-frame clones, not every one. The table shows 85,000 to 90,000 clones, with 85% to 95% occurring only once. This material consisted of PBMCs, taken around atezolizumab (anti-PD-L1) treatment. All receptors come from a man aged 55 to 70 with urothelial cancer.

The chain recombines TRBV5-1 with TRBJ2-1; a possible D gene is TRBD1 (6 bases). This CDR3 region has 15 residues. V lost 3 bases and J 0 bases, leaving 10 bases between the germline ends. Germline CDR1 reads SGHRS; CDR2 reads YFSETQ. The CDR3 sequence is CASSYTDSSYNEQFF. The DNA of the CDR3 is TGCGCCAGCAGCTATACGGACAGCTCCTACAATGAGCAGTTCTTC.

The rearrangement uses TRBV5-1 and TRBJ1-2, with TRBD1 as a possible D gene (6 bases). The CDR3 sequence is 14 residues long. V lost 0 bases and J 6 bases, leaving 12 bases between the germline ends. CDR1 and CDR2 (germline): SGHRS, YFSETQ. The CDR3 sequence is CASSLGQALDGYTF. The CDR3 nucleotides read TGCGCCAGCAGCTTGGGACAGGCCCTGGATGGCTACACCTTC.

V usage is TRBV4-3 and J usage is TRBJ2-7; D possibly corresponds to TRBD2 (7 bases). The CDR3 covers 19 residues. Between the trimmed V and J ends, which lost 1 base and 0 bases, there was a span of 22 bases. The germline V gene has CDR1 LGHNA and CDR2 YSLEER. CDR3: CASSQASDVRGTYSYEQYF. CDR3 DNA sequence: TGCGCCAGCAGCCAAGCAAGTGACGTGCGGGGGACATACTCCTACGAGCAGTACTTC.

The chain carries TRBV7-2 and TRBJ1-5; D call uncertain. Trimming cost V 5 bases and J 8 bases, with 13 bases left between them. The germline gives CDR1 SGHTA, CDR2 FQGNSA. This CDR3 spans 13 amino acids. CDR3 sequence reads: CASSPDWGEPQHF. Written as DNA, the CDR3 is TGTGCCAGCAGCCCAGACTGGGGAGAGCCCCAGCATTTT.

The V gene is TRBV7-2, the J gene TRBJ1-2; D perhaps matches TRBD1 (5 bases). V was pared by 5 bases and J by 3 bases, with 16 bases between. The V gene's germline CDR1 is SGHTA and CDR2 FQGNSA. This CDR3 has 15 residues. Written as DNA, the CDR3 is TGTGCCAGCAGCCGAATGCCGGGGGGGGACTATGGCTACACCTTC. It specifies CASSRMPGGDYGYTF.

The CDR3 bases are TGTGCCAGCTCAACTATCCAGGGGTCCCACGAGCAGTACTTC. This encodes CASSTIQGSHEQYF. The genes are TRBV18 and TRBJ2-7, with a weak D call TRBD1 (6 bases). Germline CDR1 and CDR2: KGHSH and LQKENI. Trimming removed 5 bases at V and 5 bases at J, with 16 bases between. The CDR3 is 14 residues long.

The rearrangement links TRBV14 to TRBJ2-1; TRBD2 matches at 7 bases. Germline V gene data show CDR1 as SGHDN and CDR2 as FVKESK. CDR3 length: 18 amino acids. V gave up 1 base and J gave up 2 bases; unmatched junction bases: 11. The CDR3 DNA reads TGTGCCAGCAGCCAAGGACTCGGGCGGGGGTCTGCCTACAATGAGCAGTTCTTC. This codes for CASSQGLGRGSAYNEQFF.

The genes are TRBV18 and TRBJ1-5, with D maybe TRBD1 (6 bases). V gave up 4 bases and J gave up 2 bases, with 6 bases separating them. The CDR3 runs 13 residues. The germline CDR1 and CDR2 sequences are KGHSH and LQKENI. For the CDR3, the DNA is TGTGCCAGCTCACGACAGGGCAATCAGCCCCAGCATTTT. Amino acid sequence: CASSRQGNQPQHF.